Listed below are T cell receptor beta chains from one sample, sequenced in a study of control samples from healthy donors and cancer patients. Clones were sequenced by immunoSEQ multiplex PCR, and TCRdb holds only the in-frame ones, with some missing. The sample has some 94,000 clones; around 86% are singletons. The sample consisted of blood. These receptors originate from a woman aged 45-65 years in good health. CDR3s include the opening cysteine and the closing phenylalanine or tryptophan. A D gene is named only where the DNA matches it firmly. The listing skips clone size in some rows; elsewhere it reads once, few, many or a size class.

J gene | D gene | V gene | clone size | CDR3 DNA | CDR3 protein
TRBJ1-4 | - | TRBV4-1 | - | TGCGCCAGCAGCCAATTCCTCAGGGGTTCCAATGAAAAACTGTTTTTT | CASSQFLRGSNEKLFF
TRBJ2-6 | TRBD1 | TRBV4-1 | once | TGCGCCAGCAGCCTGGGACAGGGTCCCCTCTCTGGGGCCAACGTCCTGACTTTC | CASSLGQGPLSGANVLTF
TRBJ2-1 | TRBD1 | TRBV19 | once | TGTGCCAGTAGTAGGGGACAGGGCAATGAGCAGTTCTTC | CASSRGQGNEQFF
TRBJ2-6 | - | TRBV10-2 | - | TGCGCCAGCAGGGGCTCTGGGGCCAACGTCCTGACTTTC | CASRGSGANVLTF
TRBJ2-2 | - | TRBV21-1 | - | TGTGCCAGCAGCAAAGCGCTTTTTTGGCGCCGGGGAGCTGTTTTT | CASSKALFWRRGAVF
TRBJ1-2 | - | TRBV7-9 | medium-sized | TGTGCCAGCAGCTCAAATCTCCGGGACACCTATGGCTACACCTTC | CASSSNLRDTYGYTF
TRBJ1-3 | TRBD1 | TRBV20-1 | few | TGCAGTGCTAGTAGGACAGGGGTTTTGACTGGAAACACCATATATTTT | CSASRTGVLTGNTIYF
TRBJ1-2 | - | TRBV7-2 | - | TGTGCCAGCAGCCACGGGACGGACCTTATCGGCGGGGGAGGCTACACCTTC | CASSHGTDLIGGGGYTF
TRBJ2-1 | - | TRBV2 | - | TGTGCCAGCTTCGCGGGTGAGCAGTTCTTC | CASFAGEQFF
TRBJ1-3 | TRBD1 | TRBV3-1/TRBV3-2 | - | TGTGCCAGCAGCCAAGCGACAGGGGTTGACCTGGGAAACACCATATATTTT | CASSQATGVDLGNTIYF
TRBJ1-1 | TRBD1 | TRBV2 | once | TGTGCCAGCATTTTCAAGACAGGGGGAAGCTCTGAAGCTTTCTTT | CASIFKTGGSSEAFF
TRBJ2-7 | - | TRBV7-2 | - | TGTGCCAGCAGGCCTCCGGGGACTGGCTACGAGCAGTACTTC | CASRPPGTGYEQYF
TRBJ2-7 | - | TRBV6-5 | - | TGTGCCAGCTCTGTGAGGACTTCCTCCTACGAGCAGTACTTC | CASSVRTSSYEQYF
TRBJ2-1 | - | TRBV5-1 | - | TGCGCCAGCAGCTTGGTCCGGGACAACAATGAGCAGTTCTTC | CASSLVRDNNEQFF